This passage covers 15 T cell receptor beta chains from one sample sequenced in a study of vaccination effects on CD4 cells after COVID-19 (dated by TCRdb to about 2022). In the ViraFEST assay, PBMC were stimulated with viral peptide pools, and TCR sequencing was then used to find antigen-specific CD4+ T cell clonotypes based on their expansion. After around ten days of culture, CD4+ T cells were isolated with the EasySep CD4+ T cell isolation kit. None of the healthy vaccine recipients had a prior SARS-CoV-2 infection, which was confirmed by nucleocapsid antibody tests that came back negative both before and after vaccination. The library relied on the immunoSEQ multiplex PCR assay. As stored in TCRdb, this immuneACCESS dataset retains in-frame rearrangements with V and J assigned. A fraction of the clones does not appear; measured against another copy, unresolved V genes explain less than half of the discrepancy, and the remainder lacks a known reason. The sample table shows 65,000 to 90,000 clones, and 78% are seen once. More than 9% of the sample belongs to the ten largest clones.

Antigen specificity for these receptors is unknown. The specimen comprised CD4+ T cells from PBMCs cultured with SARS-CoV-2 spike peptides, sampled before COVID-19 vaccination. Read against the paper, the sample's cell subset or site label means: SARS-CoV-2 spike overlapping peptide pool stimulation. These receptors all come from a human donor who received a COVID-19 vaccine.

This rearrangement joins TRBV6-1 to TRBJ2-3; TRBD2 aligns across 9 bases. CDR1 is MNHNS and CDR2 is SASEGT in the germline V gene. This CDR3 is 17 amino acids long. Trimming at V came to 0 bases and at J to 2 bases, leaving 6 bases not matched to a gene. The CDR3 DNA reads as TGTGCCAGCAGTGAAGCACGGCTAGCGGGGCTCACAGATACGCAGTATTTT. It translates to CASSEARLAGLTDTQYF.

V and J are TRBV5-1 and TRBJ2-5; D gene uncertain. The CDR3 sequence is 11 residues long. V lost 3 bases and J 0 bases, leaving 0 bases between the germline ends. CDR1 SGHRS and CDR2 YFSETQ come from the germline V gene. Here the CDR3 reads CASSYQETQYF. The CDR3 DNA reads TGCGCCAGCAGCTACCAAGAGACCCAGTACTTC.

CDR3: CASRSRDRPYEQYV. CDR3 DNA: TGTGCAAGTCGCTCCCGGGACAGACCATACGAGCAGTACGTC. V is TRBV12-2 and J is TRBJ2-7; the D call in the table, TRBD1, was not verified against the DNA. TRBV12-2 is a documented pseudogene. The CDR3 covers 14 residues.

The rearrangement links TRBV7-2 to TRBJ1-6, with D possibly TRBD1 on 6 matching bases. Looked up from germline, CDR1 is SGHTA and CDR2 is FQGNSA. The V end lost 6 bases, the J end lost 5 bases, and 11 bases lay between the germline ends. The CDR3 is 14 residues long. For the CDR3, the DNA is TGTGCCAGCAGTGGACAGCCCAATAATTCACCCCTCCACTTT. This translates into CASSGQPNNSPLHF.

The rearrangement joins TRBV6-5 to TRBJ2-3; a possible D gene is TRBD2 (6 bases). The CDR3 consists of 13 residues. Trimming left V 9 bases short and J 5 bases short, with 15 bases between. Germline V gene lookup returns CDR1 MNHEY and CDR2 SVGAGI. Written as DNA, the CDR3 is TGTGCCAGGCCGGGGGAAAGGGAAGATACGCAGTATTTT. Its protein is CARPGEREDTQYF.

The table lists this clone with a count of one. This rearrangement joins TRBV24-1 to TRBJ2-2; D is unclear. With 5 bases removed from V and 6 bases from J, the gap between germline ends came to 6 bases. Germline V gives CDR1 KGHDR, CDR2 SFDVKD. The CDR3 covers 12 residues. CDR3 in DNA: TGTGCCACCAGTGCCCAGTCCGGGGAGCTGTTTTTT. Translation gives CATSAQSGELFF.

J is TRBJ1-1 and V is TRBV6-5, with unresolved D. CDR1 and CDR2 from the germline V gene are MNHEY and SVGAGI. Between the trimmed V and J ends, which lost 4 bases and 1 base, there was a span of 7 bases. CDR3 length: 13 residues. In nucleotides, the CDR3 is TGTGCCAGCAGTTTTAACCGGAACACTGAAGCTTTCTTT. Translating gives CASSFNRNTEAFF.

The V call is TRBV5-1, the J call TRBJ1-4; D not resolved. Germline V CDR1 and CDR2: SGHRS, YFSETQ. The V end lost 0 bases, the J end lost 0 bases, and 3 bases lay between the germline ends. The CDR3 runs 14 residues. Here the CDR3 DNA reads TGCGCCAGCAGCTTGGAGTCAACTAATGAAAAACTGTTTTTT. Translating it yields CASSLESTNEKLFF.

The rearrangement links TRBV6-5 to TRBJ1-2; D not certain. The CDR3 length is 16 residues. V lost 0 bases and J lost 8, with 19 bases in between. The germline V gene encodes CDR1 MNHEY and CDR2 SVGAGI. The CDR3 region is CASSYSSVPPTEGYTF. CDR3 sequence (DNA): TGTGCCAGCAGTTACTCCTCGGTCCCCCCAACAGAGGGCTACACCTTC.

V usage is TRBV15 and J usage is TRBJ1-5, with D hard to call. CDR1 and CDR2 from the germline V gene are LNHNV and YYDKDF (reference sequence). The CDR3 length is 17 residues. Trimming removed 0 bases from V and 0 bases from J, with 12 bases in between. The CDR3 spells CATSRELDFYSNQPQHF. CDR3 sequence (DNA): TGTGCCACCAGCAGAGAGCTAGACTTCTATAGCAATCAGCCCCAGCATTTT.

This clone has only a few counts. The V call is TRBV20-1, the J call TRBJ2-7; D is undetermined. Germline CDR1 DFQATT, CDR2 SNEGSKA (reference sequence). This CDR3 has 11 residues. The V gene lost 0 bases and the J gene lost 5 bases, with 5 bases spanning the gap. CDR3 in amino acids: CSARDTDEQYV. The CDR3 DNA sequence: TGCAGTGCTAGAGATACAGACGAGCAGTACGTC.

The J gene is TRBJ1-2, the V gene TRBV6-5; D remains ambiguous. Trimming cost V 8 bases and J 2 bases, with 12 bases left between them. This CDR3 region has 13 residues. Germline assignment: CDR1 MNHEY and CDR2 SVGAGI. The CDR3 nucleotides read TGTGCCAGCGGTACCGGGCTGAACTATGGCTACACCTTC. This encodes CASGTGLNYGYTF.

V usage is TRBV27 and J usage is TRBJ2-2; D not resolved. This CDR3 is built from 13 residues. V gave up 3 bases and J gave up 4 bases, with 6 bases separating them. Germline V gives CDR1 MNHEY, CDR2 SMNVEV (reference sequence). CDR3 sequence: CASSLGFTGELFF. The DNA of the CDR3 is TGTGCCAGCAGTTTGGGGTTCACCGGGGAGCTGTTTTTT.

This clone has only one observation. The V and J genes are TRBV19 and TRBJ1-6; 7 bases align to TRBD1. Germline values: CDR1 LNHDA, CDR2 SQIVND (reference sequence). CDR3 length: 14 residues. Germline trimming cut 8 bases from V and 10 bases from J; bases unmatched to any gene: 11. CDR3 sequence reads: CASSWEGQRSPLHF. The DNA of the CDR3 is TGTGCCAGTTCCTGGGAGGGACAGAGATCACCCCTCCACTTT.

V gene TRBV9 combines with J gene TRBJ1-2; no clear D gene. The ends were cut back, 4 bases at V and 8 bases at J, with 15 bases in the middle. Germline CDR1 reads SGDLS; CDR2 reads YYNGEE. The CDR3 is 13 residues long. The CDR3 DNA reads TGTGCCAGCAGCCCGTCATTAGAAGGGGGCTACACCTTC. Its translation: CASSPSLEGGYTF.